Here is one T cell receptor (beta chain) with its context. Germline CDR1 GTSNPN, CDR2 SVGIG (reference sequence). The CDR3 totals 16 residues. The V segment lost 3 bases and the J segment 2 bases; nucleotides outside the gene matches: 8. Assay used: immunoSEQ multiplex PCR; TCRdb lists only in-frame clones, some missing. The sample lists a few million clones; 85% to 95% were seen once. This entry comes from a study of shared clonotypes between healthy human individuals. The chain couples TRBV30 to TRBJ1-3; 9 nucleotides match TRBD1. The sample comprised naive CD4+ T cells from PBMCs. The subset was: CD45RA+ positively selected. The clonotype comes from a man aged 18 to 35 in good health. Some clones in this sample may be carry-over from other donors' samples. CDR3 sequence (DNA): TGTGCCTGGAGGCCCGGGACAGGGCTCGCTGGAAACACCATATATTTT. It encodes CAWRPGTGLAGNTIYF.